A single sample is the source of the 18 T cell receptor beta chains below, sequenced in a study of T cell responses to AZD1222 COVID-19 vaccine. Libraries were prepared by immunoSEQ multiplex PCR; TCRdb keeps only in-frame clonotypes and omits some of them. The repertoire includes about 150,000 clones, 85% to 90% of them detected once, and 1.5% to 2% sits in the top ten. This specimen was peripheral blood, taken on day 0 of AZD1222 vaccination. The receptors originated from an adult in good health.

The chain couples TRBV5-8 to TRBJ1-5, with 7 bases lining up with TRBD1. CDR1 and CDR2 (germline): SGHTS, YDEGEE. The ends lost 4 bases at V and 4 bases at J; junction bases unmatched: 11. The CDR3 is 16 amino acids. As DNA, the CDR3 is TGTGCCAGCAGCCCTAGGACAGGATCTTATAATCAGCCCCAGCATTTT. It codes for CASSPRTGSYNQPQHF. The variable domain in full, with the rest retrieved from reference TRBV5-8 and TRBJ1-5, is EAGVTQSPTHLIKTRGQQATLRCSPISGHTSVYWYQQALGLGLQFLLWYDEGEERNRGNFPPRFSGRQFPNYSSELNVNALELEDSALYLCASSPRTGSYNQPQHFGDGTRLSIL.

This clone showed up just a few times. This sequence joins TRBV5-1 and TRBJ1-1; D gene ambiguous. Germline V gene lookup returns CDR1 SGHRS and CDR2 YFSETQ. This CDR3 is built from 13 residues. V was pared by 4 bases and J by 4 bases, with 11 bases between. The CDR3 nucleotides read TGCGCCAGCAGCAGCGATGTGGGCACTGAAGCTTTCTTT. Encoded protein: CASSSDVGTEAFF.

This chain connects TRBV27 to TRBJ1-1; no reliable D call. Trimming shortened V by 5 bases and J by 5 bases, and 18 bases separated the two germline ends. The CDR3 runs to 15 residues. Germline values: CDR1 MNHEY, CDR2 SMNVEV (reference sequence). This CDR3 is CASSPTKGVGTEAFF. The DNA of the CDR3 is TGTGCCAGCAGTCCGACGAAGGGAGTTGGAACTGAAGCTTTCTTT.

The genes are TRBV27 and TRBJ2-1; a weak D match, TRBD1 (6 bases). The CDR3 covers 14 residues. Germline CDR1 MNHEY, CDR2 SMNVEV (reference sequence). V lost 7 bases, J lost 0 bases, and 10 bases lay in between. This CDR3 reads CASNQGSSYNEQFF. CDR3 nucleotides: TGTGCCAGCAATCAGGGGTCCTCCTACAATGAGCAGTTCTTC.

This rearrangement joins TRBV2 to TRBJ2-7; D perhaps matches TRBD2 (5 bases). Trimming took 4 bases from V and 1 from J, leaving 14 bases between them. Germline V gives CDR1 SNHLY, CDR2 FYNNEI. The CDR3 sequence is 15 residues long. CDR3 amino acids: CASSAAGGSSYEQYF. The DNA for the CDR3 is TGTGCCAGCAGTGCCGCTGGAGGTAGTTCCTACGAGCAGTACTTC.

This chain links TRBV9 with TRBJ1-2, with D possibly being TRBD1 (5 bases). The V end lost 0 bases, the J end lost 5 bases, and 14 bases lay between the germline ends. Germline CDR1 reads SGDLS; CDR2 reads YYNGEE. This CDR3 region has 15 residues. Written as DNA, the CDR3 is TGTGCCAGCAGCGTAGGGTTTCGAGGGGCGTATGGCTACACCTTC. This codes for CASSVGFRGAYGYTF.

The chain is built from TRBV28 and TRBJ1-4; D is undetermined. Trimming shortened V by 5 bases and J by 7 bases, and 17 bases separated the two germline ends. The germline gives CDR1 MDHEN, CDR2 SYDVKM. The CDR3 has 15 amino acids. In DNA form, the CDR3 reads TGTGCCAGCAGTCCTGGCTCGGGAATTTCTGAAAAACTGTTTTTT. As protein: CASSPGSGISEKLFF.

V gene TRBV10-1 combines with J gene TRBJ1-2; D is uncertain. The germline V gene has CDR1 WNHNN and CDR2 SYGVQD (reference sequence). Trimming left V 0 bases short and J 7 bases short, with 12 bases between. The CDR3 length is 14 residues. The CDR3 nucleotides read TGCGCCAGCAGTGAGTCAGGCGGACTGGGTGGCTACACCTTC. Its protein is CASSESGGLGGYTF.

The rearrangement links TRBV5-5 to TRBJ1-2; possible D gene TRBD1, 5 bases. With 1 base removed from V and 0 bases from J, the gap between germline ends came to 13 bases. Germline assignment: CDR1 SGHKS and CDR2 YYEKEE (reference sequence). The CDR3 is 16 amino acids. CDR3 sequence: CASSLQGPPANYGYTF. The CDR3 bases are TGTGCCAGCAGCTTGCAGGGACCTCCAGCTAACTATGGCTACACCTTC.

This clone was seen only a few times. The V call is TRBV9, the J call TRBJ1-6, with D uncertain. The length of the CDR3 is 13 residues. Trimming took 3 bases from V and 7 from J, leaving 8 bases between them. Germline assignment: CDR1 SGDLS and CDR2 YYNGEE. The CDR3 loop reads CASSASLNSPLHF. CDR3 bases: TGTGCCAGCAGCGCCAGTCTGAATTCACCCCTCCACTTT.

The genes are TRBV3-1 (or the pseudogene TRBV3-2) and TRBJ2-3; D is ambiguous. V lost 5 bases and J 6 bases, leaving 12 bases between the germline ends. This CDR3 contains 13 residues. Per germline, CDR1 LGHDT and CDR2 YNNKEL (reference sequence). The CDR3 DNA reads TGTGCCAGCAGCTCCAATCTCGGGGATACGCAGTATTTT. The encoded protein is CASSSNLGDTQYF.

The chain carries TRBV19 and TRBJ2-7; 8 bases are shared with TRBD1. Germline V gene data show CDR1 as LNHDA and CDR2 as SQIVND (reference sequence). The length of the CDR3 is 21 residues. The V segment lost 3 bases and the J segment 3 bases; nucleotides outside the gene matches: 25. In DNA form, the CDR3 reads TGTGCCAGTAGTATCACCCCCCAGGGGGCCCAAGGCGGGAATCCGATCTACGAGCAGTACTTC. Protein product: CASSITPQGAQGGNPIYEQYF.

The chain employs TRBV5-6 and TRBJ1-4; D is unresolved. The CDR3 totals 14 residues. Trimming left V 0 bases short and J 4 bases short, with 7 bases between. In germline, CDR1 is SGHDT, CDR2 YYEEEE. CDR3: CASSLGGDNEKLFF. As DNA, the CDR3 is TGTGCCAGCAGCTTGGGCGGGGATAATGAAAAACTGTTTTTT.

J is TRBJ1-6 and V is TRBV25-1; unclear D gene. CDR1 is MGHDK and CDR2 is SYGVNS in the germline V gene. The CDR3 has 14 amino acids. The germline V and J ends were trimmed by 1 base and 7 bases, with 8 bases remaining between them. In nucleotides, the CDR3 is TGTGCCAGCAGTGAATTGGGCGGAAATTCACCCCTCCACTTT. Translating it yields CASSELGGNSPLHF.

CDR3 in amino acids: CASRLGGSGNTIYF. CDR3 nucleotides: TGTGCCAGCAGACTCGGGGGCTCTGGAAACACCATATATTTT. J is TRBJ1-3 and V is TRBV27; possible D gene TRBD1, 5 bases. V was shortened by 6 bases and J by 0 bases, with 9 bases between the two germline ends. The germline CDR1 and CDR2 sequences are MNHEY and SMNVEV (reference sequence). The CDR3 runs to 14 residues.

This clone was seen a single time. The rearrangement joins TRBV18 to TRBJ1-2; 9 bases line up with TRBD1. Trimming at V came to 6 bases and at J to 2 bases, leaving 7 bases not matched to a gene. The CDR3 runs to 15 residues. Germline assignment: CDR1 KGHSH and CDR2 LQKENI. This CDR3 is CASSPDRGINYGYTF. CDR3 DNA sequence: TGTGCCAGCTCGCCCGACAGGGGGATCAACTATGGCTACACCTTC.

This clone was detected a few times. The chain links TRBV4-2 to TRBJ2-7; 8 bases line up with TRBD2. The CDR3 sequence is 16 residues long. In germline, CDR1 is LGHNA, CDR2 YNFKEQ. V dropped 4 bases and J dropped 2; count of bases not matched to a gene: 10. For the CDR3, the DNA is TGTGCCAGCAGCCCCACGGGACGGGAGGGCACCTACGAGCAGTACTTC. As protein: CASSPTGREGTYEQYF.

The V gene is TRBV5-1, the J gene TRBJ2-1, with D unclear. The germline CDR1 and CDR2 sequences are SGHRS and YFSETQ. Trimming removed 4 bases at V and 8 bases at J, with 10 bases between. The CDR3 runs to 12 residues. CDR3 amino acids: CASSGVEDEQFF. The CDR3 region has the DNA TGCGCCAGCAGCGGGGTCGAGGATGAGCAGTTCTTC.